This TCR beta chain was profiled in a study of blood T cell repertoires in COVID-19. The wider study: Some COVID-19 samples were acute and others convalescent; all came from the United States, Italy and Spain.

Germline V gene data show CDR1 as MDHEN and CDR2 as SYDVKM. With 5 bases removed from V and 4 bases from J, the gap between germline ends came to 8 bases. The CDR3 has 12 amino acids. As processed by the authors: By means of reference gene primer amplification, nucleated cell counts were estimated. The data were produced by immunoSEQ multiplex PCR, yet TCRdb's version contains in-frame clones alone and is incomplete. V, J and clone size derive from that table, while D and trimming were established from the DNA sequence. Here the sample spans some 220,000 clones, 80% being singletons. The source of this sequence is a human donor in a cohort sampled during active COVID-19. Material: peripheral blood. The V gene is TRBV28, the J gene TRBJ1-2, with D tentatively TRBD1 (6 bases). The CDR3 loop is CASSQGFYGYTF. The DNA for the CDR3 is TGTGCCAGCAGTCAGGGGTTCTATGGCTACACCTTC.